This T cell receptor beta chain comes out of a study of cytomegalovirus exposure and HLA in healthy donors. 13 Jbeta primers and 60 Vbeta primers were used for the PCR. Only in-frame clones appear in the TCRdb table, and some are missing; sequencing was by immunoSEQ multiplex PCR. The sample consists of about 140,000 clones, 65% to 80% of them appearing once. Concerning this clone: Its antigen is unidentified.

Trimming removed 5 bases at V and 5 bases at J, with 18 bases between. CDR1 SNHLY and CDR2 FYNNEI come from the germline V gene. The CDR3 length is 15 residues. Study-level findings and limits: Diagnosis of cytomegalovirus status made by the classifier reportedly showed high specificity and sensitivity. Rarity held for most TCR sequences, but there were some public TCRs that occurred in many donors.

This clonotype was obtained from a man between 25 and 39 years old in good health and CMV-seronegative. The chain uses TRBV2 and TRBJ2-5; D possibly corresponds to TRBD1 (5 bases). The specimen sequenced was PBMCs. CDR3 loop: CASSQGQQPTETQYF. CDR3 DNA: TGTGCCAGCAGTCAGGGCCAACAGCCGACCGAGACCCAGTACTTC.